The 28 T cell receptor beta chains presented below share a single source sample, sequenced in a study of T cell responses to AZD1222 COVID-19 vaccine. Clones were read by immunoSEQ multiplex PCR, and TCRdb kept only the in-frame ones, dropping some. The data show approximately 150,000 clones, with 94% seen just once and roughly 1.3% held by the top ten. Sequences were derived from peripheral blood, sampled on day 0 of AZD1222 vaccination. All receptors come from an adult in good health.

This rearrangement joins TRBV4-1 to TRBJ1-6; D uncertain. The length of the CDR3 is 15 residues. Trimming stripped 1 base from V and 7 bases from J, with 11 bases between. From germline, CDR1 is MGHRA and CDR2 YSYEKL. CDR3 nucleotides: TGCGCCAGCAGCCAAGTAATCATCGGCAATTCACCCCTCCACTTT. Its protein is CASSQVIIGNSPLHF.

The gene calls are TRBV27 and TRBJ1-1; D perhaps matches TRBD1 (5 bases). V lost 5 bases, J lost 1 base, and 14 bases lay in between. This CDR3 contains 15 residues. Germline CDR1 is MNHEY and CDR2 is SMNVEV (reference sequence). The CDR3 DNA reads TGTGCCAGCAGTCAATCCAGGGCGGCGAACACTGAAGCTTTCTTT. Its protein is CASSQSRAANTEAFF.

This chain connects TRBV6-2 or TRBV6-3 to TRBJ1-5; D call uncertain. The CDR3 sequence is 13 residues long. Germline V gene lookup returns CDR1 MNHEY and CDR2 SVGEGT. V lost 1 base and J lost 4, with 5 bases in between. The CDR3 region is CASSYWENQPQHF. CDR3 DNA: TGTGCCAGCAGTTACTGGGAGAATCAGCCCCAGCATTTT.

CDR3 nucleotide sequence: TGTGCCAGCAGTTCAATCGACTGGGCCACTAACTATGGCTACACCTTC. Translation: CASSSIDWATNYGYTF. This chain connects TRBV5-6 to TRBJ1-2; D unclear. This CDR3 comprises 16 residues. V was cut by 5 bases and J by 0 bases, with 17 bases left in between. The germline V gene has CDR1 SGHDT and CDR2 YYEEEE.

With regard to this clone: The identical CDR3 is also encoded by other nucleotide sequences in the sample. The chain combines TRBV10-3 with TRBJ2-7; D gene uncertain. The CDR3 is 11 residues long. V dropped 2 bases and J dropped 4 bases, with 3 bases sitting between them. CDR1 is ENHRY, CDR2 SYGVKD, per germline. CDR3 sequence reads: CAISEGYEQYV. The CDR3 region has the DNA TGTGCCATCAGTGAGGGGTACGAGCAGTACGTC.

This clone appeared a single time. This chain links TRBV3-1 (or the pseudogene TRBV3-2) with TRBJ1-1; 9 bases align to TRBD1. The CDR3 is made up of 14 amino acids. J lost 6 bases, V lost 4 bases, and 6 bases had no gene match. Germline values: CDR1 LGHDT, CDR2 YNNKEL (reference sequence). This chain's CDR3 is CASSPRGQGSEAFF. CDR3 DNA sequence: TGTGCCAGCAGCCCAAGGGGACAGGGCTCTGAAGCTTTCTTT.

V and J are TRBV12-1 and TRBJ2-1; the D segment call TRBD2 is taken from the table without a DNA check. TRBV12-1 is tagged as a pseudogene. The CDR3 totals 14 residues. CDR3 residues: CASSRRGSYNEQFF. CDR3 bases: TGTGCCAGCTCGCGGCGGGGCTCCTACAATGAGCAGTTCTTC.

The rearrangement uses TRBV18 and TRBJ2-2; no definite D call. V was clipped by 3 bases and J by 6 bases, with 8 bases between them. CDR3 length: 13 residues. Germline loops: CDR1 KGHSH, CDR2 LQKENI. CDR3 DNA sequence: TGTGCCAGCTCACCTAGCATCCCCGGGGAGCTGTTTTTT. It yields the protein CASSPSIPGELFF.

This rearrangement joins TRBV5-6 to TRBJ1-2; D remains ambiguous. Germline CDR1 is SGHDT and CDR2 is YYEEEE. V lost 2 bases, J lost 6 bases, and 14 bases lay in between. The CDR3 covers 14 residues. CDR3 coding DNA: TGTGCCAGCAGCTTTAGACCAGCAGTCAATGGCTACACCTTC. The encoded protein is CASSFRPAVNGYTF.

The J gene is TRBJ2-7, the V gene TRBV10-1, with 11 positions matching TRBD2. J was trimmed by 3 bases and V by 2 bases; bases with no gene match: 15. Looked up from germline, CDR1 is WNHNN and CDR2 is SYGVQD (reference sequence). The CDR3 contains 19 residues. The CDR3 region is CASSEAGTSGPPARYEQYV. The CDR3 DNA reads as TGCGCCAGCAGTGAGGCCGGGACTAGCGGCCCCCCGGCACGCTACGAGCAGTACGTC.

The J gene is TRBJ2-3, the V gene TRBV2, with 7 bases fitting TRBD2. CDR3 length equals 14 residues. Per germline, CDR1 SNHLY and CDR2 FYNNEI. J was trimmed by 6 bases and V by 4 bases; bases with no gene match: 7. CDR3 protein: CASSVGGSGDTQYF. The CDR3 bases are TGTGCCAGCAGTGTCGGGGGGTCAGGGGATACGCAGTATTTT.

The CDR3 region is CAVGTSGNTDTQYF. CDR3 nucleotide sequence: TGTGCCGTCGGGACTAGCGGAAACACAGATACGCAGTATTTT. This chain connects TRBV7-2 to TRBJ2-3; 11 bases match TRBD2. CDR3 length equals 14 residues. Germline CDR1 is SGHTA and CDR2 is FQGNSA. V shed 11 bases and J 2 bases; nucleotides not matched to a gene: 6. The full variable domain, its missing parts supplied by reference TRBV7-2 and TRBJ2-3, is GAGVSQSPSNKVTEKGKDVELRCDPISGHTALYWYRQSLGQGLEFLIYFQGNSAPDKSGLPSDRFSAERTGGSVSTLTIQRTQQEDSAVYLCAVGTSGNTDTQYFGPGTRLTVL.

The gene calls are TRBV6-2 or TRBV6-3 and TRBJ2-3; 11 nucleotides line up with TRBD2. J gave up 0 bases and V 2 bases, and 4 bases lay outside the gene matches. In germline, CDR1 is MNHEY, CDR2 SVGEGT. The CDR3 contains 17 residues. CDR3 in DNA: TGTGCCAGCAGTTACGAACTAGCGGGAGACAGCACAGATACGCAGTATTTT. It yields the protein CASSYELAGDSTDTQYF.

CDR3 nucleotides: TGTGCCAGTAGTATCGGAGGGGTTGAGCAGTTCTTC. This translates into CASSIGGVEQFF. The chain uses TRBV19 and TRBJ2-1, with D possibly TRBD2 on 6 matching bases. Germline V gene data show CDR1 as LNHDA and CDR2 as SQIVND (reference sequence). Trimming took 3 bases from V and 9 from J, leaving 9 bases between them. The CDR3 length is 12 residues.

The rearrangement joins TRBV19 to TRBJ1-1; TRBD1 agrees at 7 bases. Germline V gene data show CDR1 as LNHDA and CDR2 as SQIVND (reference sequence). J gave up 1 base and V 5 bases, and 4 bases lay outside the gene matches. The CDR3 totals 14 residues. CDR3 sequence reads: CASSVQGENTEAFF. For the CDR3, the DNA is TGTGCCAGTAGTGTTCAGGGGGAGAACACTGAAGCTTTCTTT. The full variable domain, in which reference TRBV19 and TRBJ1-1 provide the parts outside the CDR3, is DGGITQSPKYLFRKEGQNVTLSCEQNLNHDAMYWYRQDPGQGLRLIYYSQIVNDFQKGDIAEGYSVSREKKESFPLTVTSAQKNPTAFYLCASSVQGENTEAFFGQGTRLTVV.

The chain carries TRBV6-1 and TRBJ1-4; TRBD1 aligns across 9 bases. The V gene end was trimmed by 4 bases and the J gene end by 4 bases; junction bases not matched to a gene: 7. CDR3 length: 16 amino acids. Looked up from germline, CDR1 is MNHNS and CDR2 is SASEGT. CDR3 region: CASSATLGQGNEKLFF. Here the CDR3 DNA reads TGTGCCAGCAGTGCAACCCTGGGACAGGGTAATGAAAAACTGTTTTTT.

The rearrangement joins TRBV10-3 to TRBJ1-2, with D perhaps TRBD1 (5 bases). The V end lost 3 bases, the J end lost 1 base, and 15 bases lay between the germline ends. There are 16 residues in the CDR3. Per germline, CDR1 ENHRY and CDR2 SYGVKD. The CDR3 DNA is TGTGCCATCAGTGATATTCACCGTGACAGTAACTATGGCTACACCTTC. Protein sequence: CAISDIHRDSNYGYTF.

This clone was found once. The chain recombines TRBV30 with TRBJ1-6; perhaps TRBD1 as D (5 bases). Germline values: CDR1 GTSNPN, CDR2 SVGIG (reference sequence). CDR3 length equals 15 residues. Trimming shortened V by 2 bases and J by 7 bases, and 15 bases separated the two germline ends. CDR3 in DNA: TGTGCCTGGAGTCAAGCCGGGGGTGGCAATTCACCCCTCCACTTT. It is translated as CAWSQAGGGNSPLHF.

This clone was seen once. J is TRBJ1-6 and V is TRBV15; D not resolved. V was trimmed by 0 bases and J by 9 bases, leaving 15 bases between them. Germline-derived CDR1 and CDR2 are LNHNV and YYDKDF (reference sequence). The CDR3 length is 16 residues. The CDR3 region is CATSRDTPIQVSPLHF. CDR3 DNA sequence: TGTGCCACCAGCAGAGATACCCCGATTCAGGTTTCACCCCTCCACTTT. Full variable domain (outside the CDR3, taken from reference TRBV15 and TRBJ1-6): DAMVIQNPRYQVTQFGKPVTLSCSQTLNHNVMYWYQQKSSQAPKLLFHYYDKDFNNEADTPDNFQSRRPNTSFCFLDIRSPGLGDTAMYLCATSRDTPIQVSPLHFGNGTRLTVT.

Here the CDR3 reads CATSRGQTGAETQYF. The DNA for the CDR3 is TGTGCCACCAGCAGAGGACAAACAGGGGCAGAGACCCAGTACTTC. The V call is TRBV15, the J call TRBJ2-5, with 7 nucleotides matching TRBD1. The CDR3 extends over 15 amino acids. V lost 1 base and J lost 4; bases outside the gene matches: 6. Germline CDR1 reads LNHNV; CDR2 reads YYDKDF (reference sequence). The complete variable domain, with remaining parts taken from reference TRBV15 and TRBJ2-5, reads DAMVIQNPRYQVTQFGKPVTLSCSQTLNHNVMYWYQQKSSQAPKLLFHYYDKDFNNEADTPDNFQSRRPNTSFCFLDIRSPGLGDTAMYLCATSRGQTGAETQYFGPGTRLLVL.

The chain recombines TRBV7-9 with TRBJ2-2, with unresolved D. The CDR3 has 11 amino acids. CDR1 is SEHNR and CDR2 is FQNEAQ in the germline V gene (reference sequence). V lost 2 bases and J 6 bases, leaving 1 base between the germline ends. The CDR3 DNA follows: TGTGCCAGCAGCTTACCCGGGGAGCTGTTTTTT. This gives the protein CASSLPGELFF.

The CDR3 spells CSALSNEQFF. In DNA form, the CDR3 reads TGCAGCGCCCTTAGCAATGAGCAGTTCTTC. J is TRBJ2-1 and V is TRBV29-1; D is unclear. CDR1 is SQVTM, CDR2 ANQGSEA, per germline. This CDR3 contains 10 residues. The V gene lost 7 bases and the J gene lost 6 bases, with 7 bases spanning the gap.

This rearrangement joins TRBV6-2 or TRBV6-3 to TRBJ2-5; D is ambiguous. CDR1 is MNHEY, CDR2 SVGEGT, per germline. The V and J ends lost 2 bases and 3 bases respectively, with 4 bases between them. The CDR3 loop spans 12 amino acids. The CDR3 nucleotides are TGTGCCAGCAGTTACCCGGAAGAGACCCAGTACTTC. This codes for CASSYPEETQYF.

The chain couples TRBV9 to TRBJ2-3; D is perhaps TRBD2 (6 bases). The germline CDR1 and CDR2 sequences are SGDLS and YYNGEE. With 4 bases removed from V and 4 bases from J, the gap between germline ends came to 16 bases. The CDR3 runs 15 residues. CDR3 region: CASSSYHTGADTQYF. DNA of the CDR3: TGTGCCAGCAGCTCCTACCACACGGGAGCAGATACGCAGTATTTT.

The chain uses TRBV19 and TRBJ1-3, with a tentative D call TRBD1 (5 bases). V lost 6 bases, J lost 4 bases, and 10 bases lay in between. Germline assignment: CDR1 LNHDA and CDR2 SQIVND (reference sequence). The CDR3 spans 13 residues. CDR3 sequence (DNA): TGTGCCAGTAGAACACCAGGGGGAAACACCATATATTTT. This translates into CASRTPGGNTIYF.

V is TRBV20-1 and J is TRBJ2-1, with unresolved D. V was shortened by 0 bases and J by 9 bases, with 6 bases between the two germline ends. CDR1 and CDR2 (germline): DFQATT, SNEGSKA (reference sequence). The CDR3 spans 11 residues. The CDR3 DNA follows: TGCAGTGCTAGAGATCAAACTGAGCAGTTCTTC. This codes for CSARDQTEQFF.

This chain uses TRBV6-5 with TRBJ1-1, with 7 bases matching TRBD1. J gave up 0 bases and V 8 bases, and 6 bases lay outside the gene matches. CDR1 is MNHEY, CDR2 SVGAGI, per germline. This CDR3 region has 14 residues. CDR3 DNA: TGTGCCAGCCGTTGGGGACAGTTGAACACTGAAGCTTTCTTT. It codes for CASRWGQLNTEAFF.

This rearrangement joins TRBV11-2 to TRBJ2-3; 11 nucleotides line up with TRBD2. Germline V gene lookup returns CDR1 SGHAT and CDR2 FQNNGV. The V segment lost 0 bases and the J segment 1 base; nucleotides outside the gene matches: 6. The CDR3 contains 18 residues. This chain's CDR3 is CASSLDETSGIRTDTQYF. The DNA for the CDR3 is TGTGCCAGCAGCTTAGATGAGACTAGCGGGATTCGCACAGATACGCAGTATTTT.